The 25 T cell receptor beta chains listed next were all sequenced from one sample in a study of cytomegalovirus exposure and HLA in healthy donors. PCR primers comprised 60 Vbeta and 13 Jbeta primers. Assay: immunoSEQ multiplex PCR; the TCRdb copy retains only in-frame clones and omits some. The data hold some 130,000 clones, with 70% to 80% observed a single time. What was sequenced was PBMCs. Source of these receptors: a man aged 18 to 35 in good health and CMV-seronegative.

V gene TRBV25-1 combines with J gene TRBJ2-7, with 8 bases lining up with TRBD1. There are 14 residues in the CDR3. The ends lost 6 bases at V and 3 bases at J; junction bases unmatched: 7. Germline V CDR1 and CDR2: MGHDK, SYGVNS. CDR3 protein: CASSAGGTVYEQYF. For the CDR3, the DNA is TGTGCCAGCAGCGCAGGGGGCACCGTCTACGAGCAGTACTTC.

This clone came up a few times. The chain is built from TRBV6-5 and TRBJ1-5, with D perhaps matching TRBD1 (5 bases). The V gene lost 6 bases and the J gene lost 5 bases, with 11 bases spanning the gap. The CDR3 extends over 13 amino acids. Germline-derived CDR1 and CDR2 are MNHEY and SVGAGI. The CDR3 protein is CASSPDIHQPQHF. DNA of the CDR3: TGTGCCAGCAGCCCGGACATTCATCAGCCCCAGCATTTT.

The rearrangement uses TRBV5-1 and TRBJ2-7; the D gene is possibly TRBD1 (6 bases). Germline assignment: CDR1 SGHRS and CDR2 YFSETQ. This CDR3 spans 13 amino acids. The ends were cut back, 0 bases at V and 7 bases at J, with 11 bases in the middle. The CDR3 region is CASSLDQGWEQYV. The CDR3 DNA reads TGCGCCAGCAGCTTGGATCAGGGGTGGGAGCAGTACGTC.

This clone came up a few times. This sequence joins TRBV30 and TRBJ1-5; no firm D call. Germline V CDR1 and CDR2: GTSNPN, SVGIG (reference sequence). Trimming removed 3 bases from V and 5 bases from J, with 11 bases in between. The CDR3 totals 13 residues. CDR3 nucleotides: TGTGCCTGGAGCTTGGAGGGATATCAGCCCCAGCATTTT. Translation gives CAWSLEGYQPQHF.

This chain links TRBV5-4 with TRBJ1-1; TRBD1 matches 7 bases. J lost 1 base, V lost 4 bases, and 1 base had no gene match. This CDR3 comprises 13 residues. Germline V gene data show CDR1 as SGHNT and CDR2 as YYREEE (reference sequence). CDR3 nucleotide sequence: TGTGCCAGCAGCACAGGGGCGAACACTGAAGCTTTCTTT. Protein: CASSTGANTEAFF. Based on the CDR3 plus reference TRBV5-4 and TRBJ1-1, the full variable domain is ETGVTQSPTHLIKTRGQQVTLRCSSQSGHNTVSWYQQALGQGPQFIFQYYREEENGRGNFPPRFSGLQFPNYSSELNVNALELDDSALYLCASSTGANTEAFFGQGTRLTVV.

This rearrangement joins TRBV7-2 to TRBJ2-7; 7 nucleotides match TRBD1. The germline V gene encodes CDR1 SGHTA and CDR2 FQGNSA. V was pared by 4 bases and J by 0 bases, with 6 bases of the junction left unmatched. This CDR3 is built from 15 residues. Written as DNA, the CDR3 is TGTGCCAGCAGCTCGGTAGGGGGCGCCTCCTACGAGCAGTACTTC. Its translation is CASSSVGGASYEQYF.

The CDR3 coding sequence is TGTGCCAGCTCGCAAATTCCCGGGACAGCTAGCACAGATACGCAGTATTTT. Translating it yields CASSQIPGTASTDTQYF. The rearrangement links TRBV18 to TRBJ2-3, with 7 nucleotides matching TRBD1. CDR3 size: 17 residues. Trimming cost V 6 bases and J 0 bases; bases outside gene matches: 12. Germline V gene data show CDR1 as KGHSH and CDR2 as LQKENI.

This chain links TRBV5-5 with TRBJ2-6, with 8 bases lining up with TRBD1. The germline V gene encodes CDR1 SGHKS and CDR2 YYEKEE (reference sequence). V was clipped by 6 bases and J by 1 base; unmatched bases: 3. This CDR3 spans 15 amino acids. The CDR3 loop is CASNRGSSGANVLTF. CDR3 DNA sequence: TGTGCCAGCAACAGGGGGAGTTCTGGGGCCAACGTCCTGACTTTC.

The gene calls are TRBV5-4 and TRBJ1-5, with 10 bases fitting TRBD1. V trimming: 3 bases; J trimming: 8 bases; junction bases outside the gene matches: 8. Germline V CDR1 and CDR2: SGHNT, YYREEE (reference sequence). The CDR3 runs to 15 residues. The CDR3 reads CASSWDRGVGEPQHF. The CDR3 region has the DNA TGTGCCAGCAGCTGGGACAGGGGAGTCGGGGAGCCCCAGCATTTT.

The chain links TRBV4-1 to TRBJ2-3, with 7 bases matching TRBD2. V lost 4 bases, J lost 2 bases, and 15 bases stayed unmatched. The CDR3 loop spans 18 amino acids. In germline, CDR1 is MGHRA, CDR2 YSYEKL. CDR3 DNA sequence: TGCGCCAGCAGCCTCACCGTCGGGGGGACTATAAACACAGATACGCAGTATTTT. It yields the protein CASSLTVGGTINTDTQYF.

The chain joins TRBV5-6 to TRBJ2-7; tentatively, D is TRBD2 (6 bases). Looked up from germline, CDR1 is SGHDT and CDR2 is YYEEEE. Trimming cost V 5 bases and J 0 bases, with 12 bases left between them. This CDR3 has 14 amino acids. The DNA of the CDR3 is TGTGCCAGCAGGAACCGGGACTTCTCCTACGAGCAGTACTTC. Its protein is CASRNRDFSYEQYF.

The chain couples TRBV5-1 to TRBJ1-5; D possibly corresponds to TRBD1 (5 bases). V was clipped by 4 bases and J by 6 bases, with 14 bases between them. Germline values: CDR1 SGHRS, CDR2 YFSETQ. The CDR3 has 14 amino acids. The CDR3 DNA follows: TGCGCCAGCAGCCTGGACCCGGGGGGTCAGCCCCAGCATTTT. Translation gives CASSLDPGGQPQHF.

J is TRBJ1-4 and V is TRBV9; 7 bases agree with TRBD1. This CDR3 contains 16 residues. Germline lookup yields CDR1 SGDLS and CDR2 YYNGEE. Trimming at V came to 3 bases and at J to 5 bases, leaving 10 bases not matched to a gene. CDR3 amino acids: CASSADRETGNEKLFF. The CDR3 DNA sequence: TGTGCCAGCAGCGCCGACCGAGAGACAGGGAATGAAAAACTGTTTTTT.

The chain is built from TRBV7-9 and TRBJ2-3, with 11 positions matching TRBD1. In germline, CDR1 is SEHNR, CDR2 FQNEAQ (reference sequence). With 1 base clipped from V and 4 bases from J, the junction kept 1 base outside the gene matches. This CDR3 comprises 15 residues. CDR3 loop: CASSLGTGGADTQYF. The CDR3 bases are TGTGCCAGCAGCTTAGGGACAGGGGGCGCAGATACGCAGTATTTT.

This clone came up once. J is TRBJ1-3 and V is TRBV4-1; TRBD1 agrees at 7 bases. V trimming: 2 bases; J trimming: 4 bases; junction bases outside the gene matches: 5. Germline CDR1 is MGHRA and CDR2 is YSYEKL. The CDR3 spans 15 residues. The CDR3 region is CASSQRGTAGNTIYF. Here the CDR3 DNA reads TGCGCCAGCAGCCAAAGAGGGACAGCCGGAAACACCATATATTTT.

This rearrangement joins TRBV14 to TRBJ2-6; 7 bases line up with TRBD1. CDR3 size: 16 residues. Per germline, CDR1 SGHDN and CDR2 FVKESK. J lost 1 base, V lost 3 bases, and 3 bases had no gene match. The CDR3 nucleotides are TGTGCCAGCAGCCAGATACAGGGGTCTGGGGCCAACGTCCTGACTTTC. Residues: CASSQIQGSGANVLTF.

The chain carries TRBV29-1 and TRBJ2-7, with D perhaps TRBD2 (6 bases). V was cut by 5 bases and J by 5 bases, with 13 bases left in between. This CDR3 is 12 amino acids long. Germline V gene sequence: CDR1 SQVTM, CDR2 ANQGSEA. CDR3 amino acids: CSVSGGVHEQYF. CDR3 nucleotide sequence: TGCAGCGTTTCTGGCGGGGTCCACGAGCAGTACTTC.

This clone was observed at least ten times. The rearrangement joins TRBV7-9 to TRBJ1-5; D not resolved. Trimming took 5 bases from V and 4 from J, leaving 12 bases between them. CDR1 is SEHNR and CDR2 is FQNEAQ in the germline V gene (reference sequence). The CDR3 has 14 residues. As DNA, the CDR3 is TGTGCCAGCAGCGCAAGAGGTCCAAATCAGCCCCAGCATTTT. This sequence encodes CASSARGPNQPQHF.

The chain employs TRBV2 and TRBJ2-3; TRBD2 matches at 12 bases. Germline V lookup: CDR1 SNHLY, CDR2 FYNNEI. The CDR3 has 15 amino acids. V lost 7 bases, J lost 0 bases, and 2 bases stayed unmatched. CDR3 bases: TGTGCCAGCAATGGACTAGCGGGGAGCACAGATACGCAGTATTTT. Amino acid sequence: CASNGLAGSTDTQYF. Looking up the rest from reference TRBV2 and TRBJ2-3 gives the full variable domain: EPEVTQTPSHQVTQMGQEVILRCVPISNHLYFYWYRQILGQKVEFLVSFYNNEISEKSEIFDDQFSVERPDGSNFTLKIRSTKLEDSAMYFCASNGLAGSTDTQYFGPGTRLTVL.

The genes are TRBV29-1 and TRBJ1-1; 8 positions agree with TRBD1. The CDR3 totals 14 residues. V dropped 1 base and J dropped 7; count of bases not matched to a gene: 8. Germline CDR1 is SQVTM and CDR2 is ANQGSEA. CDR3 bases: TGCAGCGTTGAAGCCCAGGGGGCTTACTGTGAAGCTTTCTTT. Protein sequence: CSVEAQGAYCEAFF.

The chain recombines TRBV11-2 with TRBJ2-7; tentatively, D is TRBD1 (7 bases). The V and J ends lost 2 bases and 4 bases respectively, with 9 bases between them. Germline CDR1 is SGHAT and CDR2 is FQNNGV. The CDR3 contains 13 residues. The CDR3 loop is CASSLQGGYEQYF. CDR3 bases: TGTGCCAGCAGCTTACAGGGGGGATACGAGCAGTACTTC.

The sample holds one count of this clone. V is TRBV25-1 and J is TRBJ1-1, with 7 bases lining up with TRBD1. Germline V gene data show CDR1 as MGHDK and CDR2 as SYGVNS. This CDR3 has 14 residues. J lost 11 bases, V lost 3 bases, and 12 bases had no gene match. The CDR3 nucleotides are TGTGCCAGCAGTGACGACAGGGACGGCCGTGGCGCTTTCTTT. It codes for CASSDDRDGRGAFF.

The V call is TRBV7-3, the J call TRBJ1-1; 9 bases align to TRBD1. The length of the CDR3 is 15 residues. With 5 bases clipped from V and 3 bases from J, the junction kept 7 bases outside the gene matches. CDR1 is SGHTA, CDR2 FQGTGA, per germline. CDR3 region: CASSAQGAHDTEAFF. The CDR3 region has the DNA TGTGCCAGCAGCGCACAGGGGGCTCATGACACTGAAGCTTTCTTT.

This clone was counted a single time. The CDR3 sequence: CASSSGDRGAYEQYF. The CDR3 DNA reads TGTGCCAGCAGCTCAGGAGACAGGGGAGCCTACGAGCAGTACTTC. V and J are TRBV7-8 and TRBJ2-7; 8 nucleotides align to TRBD1. V lost 4 bases to trimming and J lost 2 bases; unmatched junction nucleotides: 7. CDR1 is SGHVS and CDR2 is FQNEAQ in the germline V gene. This CDR3 is built from 15 residues.

This clone was counted a few times. The rearrangement links TRBV6-1 to TRBJ2-1; perhaps TRBD2 as D (5 bases). Germline CDR1 and CDR2: MNHNS and SASEGT. Trimming took 2 bases from V and 6 from J, leaving 11 bases between them. The CDR3 is 14 residues long. The CDR3 sequence: CASSEPDYPNEQFF. The DNA of the CDR3 is TGTGCCAGCAGTGAACCTGACTACCCCAATGAGCAGTTCTTC.